Below, 15 T cell receptor beta chains from the same sample are listed, as sequenced in a study of early T cells in non-severe SARS-CoV-2 infection. From the 5' RACE reads, TCRdb called clonotypes with MiXCR, one entry per CDR3 protein. This sample has tens of thousands of distinct CDR3 sequences, with approximately 10% found just once. Sequences were derived from whole blood, sampled at baseline. Source of these receptors: an adult who was a healthcare worker with PCR-confirmed SARS-CoV-2 infection or an uninfected control (not recorded which).

This sequence joins TRBV12-5 and TRBJ2-1, with unresolved D. This CDR3 spans 16 amino acids. Germline V gene data show CDR1 as LGHNT and CDR2 as FRNRAP. The germline V and J ends were trimmed by 0 bases and 0 bases, with 9 bases remaining between them. The CDR3 DNA reads as TGTGCTAGTGGTTTGGTTCTAGGCAGCTCCTACAATGAGCAGTTCTTC. Protein: CASGLVLGSSYNEQFF. Full variable domain (rest looked up from reference TRBV12-5 and TRBJ2-1): DARVTQTPRHKVTEMGQEVTMRCQPILGHNTVFWYRQTMMQGLELLAYFRNRAPLDDSGMPKDRFSAEMPDATLATLKIQPSEPRDSAVYFCASGLVLGSSYNEQFFGPGTRLTVL.

The chain employs TRBV12-3 or TRBV12-4 and TRBJ2-1, with a tentative D call TRBD2 (6 bases). Deletions cut 3 bases from V and 6 bases from J, with 12 bases between. This CDR3 spans 14 amino acids. CDR3 residues: CASSFGRLGNEQFF. DNA of the CDR3: TGTGCCAGCAGTTTTGGGAGACTAGGCAATGAGCAGTTCTTC.

In this sample, this clonotype turned up a few times. The chain is built from TRBV15 and TRBJ1-6; D may be TRBD1 (5 bases). CDR1 and CDR2 from the germline V gene are LNHNV and YYDKDF (reference sequence). This CDR3 is 14 amino acids long. V shed 4 bases and J shed 9 bases, with 13 bases lying between them. The CDR3 DNA reads as TGTGCCACCAGCAATACGGGGGTTACTTCACCCCTCCACTTT. It specifies CATSNTGVTSPLHF.

This clonotype was seen a handful of times. The chain has TRBV6-1 and TRBJ2-2; no definite D call. V was trimmed by 2 bases and J by 6 bases, leaving 1 base between them. CDR3 length: 11 amino acids. Germline CDR1 MNHNS, CDR2 SASEGT. The CDR3 DNA follows: TGTGCCAGCAGTGAATCCGGGGAGCTGTTTTTT. This encodes CASSESGELFF.

This clonotype was recorded a few times. The chain couples TRBV11-2 to TRBJ2-7; 8 bases map to TRBD2. Germline assignment: CDR1 SGHAT and CDR2 FQNNGV. The trim removed 5 bases at V and 1 base at J, leaving 7 bases unmatched. This CDR3 is 15 amino acids long. CDR3: CASSIGLAQSYEQYF. The CDR3 DNA follows: TGTGCCAGCAGCATCGGACTAGCCCAATCCTACGAGCAGTACTTC.

V is TRBV12-2 and J is TRBJ1-1; TRBD1 reflects the table's D call only, with no check against the DNA. TRBV12-2 is listed as a pseudogene. This CDR3 is 14 amino acids long. DNA for the CDR3: TGTGCAAGTCGCTTAGCCGGGACAGGGGTTAAAGCTTTCTTT. Amino acids: CASRLAGTGVKAFF.

This clonotype was picked up a small number of times. This chain uses TRBV7-2 with TRBJ2-2, with D possibly being TRBD1 (5 bases). V was clipped by 1 base and J by 7 bases, with 10 bases between them. Germline V gives CDR1 SGHTA, CDR2 FQGNSA. This CDR3 has 14 amino acids. This CDR3 reads CASSLVLQGGELFF. The CDR3 bases are TGTGCCAGCAGCTTAGTCCTCCAGGGCGGGGAGCTGTTTTTT.

The J gene is TRBJ2-5, the V gene TRBV20-1, with 10 bases matching TRBD2. J gave up 5 bases and V 3 bases, and 15 bases lay outside the gene matches. Germline CDR1 and CDR2: DFQATT and SNEGSKA (reference sequence). CDR3 length: 17 amino acids. CDR3 sequence: CSASPASGGFRKETQYF. In nucleotides, the CDR3 is TGCAGTGCTAGCCCAGCTAGCGGGGGTTTTCGAAAGGAGACCCAGTACTTC.

This rearrangement joins TRBV20-1 to TRBJ1-3; D not certain. CDR1 is DFQATT and CDR2 is SNEGSKA in the germline V gene (reference sequence). The CDR3 runs 16 residues. Trimming removed 1 base at V and 0 bases at J, with 13 bases between. CDR3 sequence (DNA): TGCAGTGCTAGAGGCCCCCGAGGGCACTCTGGAAACACCATATATTTT. Residues: CSARGPRGHSGNTIYF.

Only a few counts were recorded for this clonotype. J is TRBJ1-1 and V is TRBV12-3 or TRBV12-4; D is ambiguous. The ends were cut back, 1 base at V and 4 bases at J, with 10 bases in the middle. This CDR3 is built from 14 residues. The CDR3 region has the DNA TGTGCCAGCAGTTTAGGCACTTCGGGCACTGAAGCTTTCTTT. This sequence encodes CASSLGTSGTEAFF.

This clonotype turned up a few times. The chain has TRBV25-1 and TRBJ2-7; no firm D call. The CDR3 has 11 amino acids. Germline CDR1 reads MGHDK; CDR2 reads SYGVNS. Trimming removed 5 bases from V and 6 bases from J, with 8 bases in between. CDR3 protein: CASSLLSEQYF. The CDR3, as DNA: TGTGCCAGCAGTCTACTGAGCGAGCAGTACTTC.

The rearrangement uses TRBV11-2 and TRBJ2-2; D is uncertain. Germline CDR1 SGHAT, CDR2 FQNNGV. Trimming stripped 0 bases from V and 6 bases from J, with 11 bases between. There are 15 residues in the CDR3. Here the CDR3 DNA reads TGTGCCAGCAGCTTAGATCGGGTGATATCCGGGGAGCTGTTTTTT. Protein: CASSLDRVISGELFF.

This clonotype was found a few times. The gene calls are TRBV19 and TRBJ2-4; D is unresolved. Between the trimmed V and J ends, which lost 6 bases and 2 bases, there was a span of 14 bases. CDR1 is LNHDA, CDR2 SQIVND, per germline (reference sequence). CDR3 length equals 15 residues. CDR3 residues: CASSEWMHPKNIQYF. The DNA of the CDR3 is TGTGCCAGTAGCGAATGGATGCATCCCAAAAACATTCAGTACTTC.

This clonotype came up many times. This sequence joins TRBV18 and TRBJ1-1; D may be TRBD1 (6 bases). V was pared by 0 bases and J by 5 bases, with 10 bases between. The CDR3 extends over 14 amino acids. CDR1 is KGHSH, CDR2 LQKENI, per germline. The CDR3 DNA follows: TGTGCCAGCTCACCACCAGGGGGAAGTACTGAAGCTTTCTTT. Protein sequence: CASSPPGGSTEAFF. The complete variable domain, with remaining parts taken from reference TRBV18 and TRBJ1-1, reads NAGVMQNPRHLVRRRGQEARLRCSPMKGHSHVYWYRQLPEEGLKFMVYLQKENIIDESGMPKERFSAEFPKEGPSILRIQQVVRGDSAAYFCASSPPGGSTEAFFGQGTRLTVV.

The rearrangement joins TRBV29-1 to TRBJ2-7, with TRBD1 identical over 8 bases. The CDR3 runs to 14 residues. The V gene end was trimmed by 5 bases and the J gene end by 0 bases; junction bases not matched to a gene: 6. Germline CDR1 SQVTM, CDR2 ANQGSEA. The chain's CDR3 is CSVLDRARSYEQYF. CDR3 DNA: TGCAGCGTTCTGGACAGGGCCCGCTCCTACGAGCAGTACTTC.